The sequence of this TCR beta chain was determined in a study of T cells in Graves' hyperthyroidism and ophthalmopathy (dated by TCRdb to the late 2010s). In terms of the full investigation: Peripheral blood was sampled at the time of initial diagnosis, prior to any treatment. For training and testing, the 80 to 100 patients in the discovery cohort were randomly divided in a 7:3 ratio. According to the paper, TCR Vbeta CDR3 sequencing was carried out on some 140 peripheral blood samples, which came from fewer than 50 ophthalmopathy, about 75 hyperthyroidism and about 17 progressor patients. Prospective prediction of ophthalmopathy was tested in an independent validation cohort of about 19 hyperthyroidism patients and 17 patients who later progressed to ophthalmopathy. To identify TCR V-J signatures that set the groups apart, the researchers used a discovery cohort of about a hundred patients, made up of fewer than 50 with Graves' ophthalmopathy and 55 to 65 with stable Graves' hyperthyroidism. After blood sampling, hyperthyroidism patients were treated with methimazole at a starting dose of 30 mg daily, and ophthalmopathy patients were treated with high-dose intravenous methylprednisolone. The study also compared thyroid tissue and blood T-cell repertoires from more than 5 Graves' hyperthyroidism patients. Study-wide conclusions, independent of this receptor: A 13 V-J signature model separated ophthalmopathy from stable hyperthyroidism, with roughly 88% sensitivity and 81% to 82% specificity in cross-validation and 80%/75% in testing. In validation, the model predicted progression to ophthalmopathy a median of roughly 6.1 months before onset, with roughly 70% sensitivity and about 72% specificity. No statistical method was used to set the sample size in advance, and investigators knew the group allocation. Most expanded thyroid clonotypes (frequency above 0.001) were also detected in blood, suggesting blood repertoires may reflect thyroid immune responses.

In its sample, this clonotype was seen many times. Its antigen specificity is not known. No base qualities exist here, and no much larger clone lies one base off it. Hyperthyroidism patients were aged 18 to 65 years and newly diagnosed, with disease duration of less than 2 months. Patients with uncontrolled infections, other autoimmune diseases, pregnancy or lactation were excluded. Clinical symptoms, serum thyroxine and TRAb, thyroid ultrasound, and orbital computed tomography formed the basis for the diagnoses. Blood from progressor patients was drawn when they were first diagnosed with hyperthyroidism, before any ophthalmopathy symptoms appeared. Ficoll-Paque density gradient centrifugation was used to isolate PBMCs from around 10 ml of fresh peripheral blood. Progressor patients were first diagnosed with Graves' hyperthyroidism and then developed ophthalmopathy during follow-up. Trizol reagent was used to extract total RNA, and RNA quality was then checked on an Agilent 2100 Bioanalyzer.

CDR3 length: 14 amino acids, cysteine to phenylalanine. Left in the record is the CDR3 DNA by itself, 42 bases read in frame from the first base. The germline V gene (reference sequence) specifies DFQATT as CDR1 and SNEGSKA as CDR2. The V end loses 3 bases and the J end loses 5 bases, and a stretch of 17 bases separates them. Amplification of TCR beta CDR3 regions was carried out from RNA transcripts. The TCR CDR3 was subjected to a first round of RT-PCR using the HTBI primer set and the Qiagen OneStep RT-PCR kit. Libraries were constructed in a second round of multiplex PCR, after which size selection and purification were performed. Sequencing of the libraries was done on an Illumina HiSeq2000 using paired-end 100 bp reads. The published analysis was carried out like this. SOAPnuke was used to process the raw data, with reads discarded if the reads contained adapters or uncalled bases, had a mean Phred below 15, or lacked an exact constant-primer or identifier match. High-quality paired reads were merged using COPE v1.2.5, and each unique nucleotide sequence was defined as a clonotype. MiTCR v1.1 was used to align clonotypes to the IMGT TRBV, TRBD and TRBJ reference segments. The analysis was restricted to V-J combinations with a frequency above 0.0001, which together covered 99.2% of the repertoires. A TCS score was defined as the ratio of F50 (clonal expansion) to E x V (chaos), with BLOSUM62-based TCRdist applied between CDR3 peptides within each V-J. Welch's t-statistics and random forest reduced roughly 530 V-J features to fewer than 15, which were used in a naive Bayes classifier (R e1071). TCRdb took the public reads, trimmed them with fastp at Q25, ran MiXCR for clone calling and kept in-frame beta chains. Rows matching on CDR3 protein sequence are summarized as one entry with the most common DNA and genes. TCRdb's processing, not the study's, gives the V and J calls here. The sample table records about 270,000 distinct CDR3 sequences; 13% to 15% of these occur just once. In total, the top ten clones hold roughly 30% of the sample.

The sequence derives from a woman in her 50s with Graves' hyperthyroidism that later progressed to Graves' ophthalmopathy. The specimen sequenced was blood. The chain is made from TRBV20-1 and TRBJ2-7, with a tentative D call of TRBD1 or TRBD2, each matching 5 bases. Read as DNA, the sequence is TGCAGTGCTAGTGATCCCCAGGGAGTCCACGAGCAGTACTTC. Protein translation: CSASDPQGVHEQYF.